This TCR beta chain was identified in a study of control samples from healthy donors and cancer patients. Method: immunoSEQ multiplex PCR; TCRdb's copy keeps in-frame clones and lacks some. The top ten clones hold less than 5% of a sample with 30,000 or so clones, around 90% of them seen once. This CDR3 region has 15 residues. Germline lookup yields CDR1 MNHNY and CDR2 SVGAGI (reference sequence). Trimming took off 4 bases at V and 1 base at J, with 10 bases between the two ends. This chain joins TRBV6-6 and TRBJ2-2; D remains unclear. This TCR was recovered from a female donor with melanoma. The sample was formalin-fixed, paraffin-embedded tissue. CDR3 residues: CASSSEIQNTGELFF. CDR3 nucleotides: TGTGCCAGCAGTTCTGAAATTCAGAACACCGGGGAGCTGTTTTTT.